This T cell receptor beta chain was obtained from a study of T cell responses to AZD1222 COVID-19 vaccine. Findings and caveats of the study: Spike-specific TCR repertoires showed rising breadth and depth after two AZD1222 doses. The donor cohort was predominantly white British with a female majority, and clonal diversity may have been underestimated. The study sampled repertoires only after the peak T cell response. The study reported that nearly half of spike-specific TCRs target unmutated variant regions.

Libraries were prepared by immunoSEQ multiplex PCR; TCRdb keeps only in-frame clonotypes and omits some of them. The sample records around 140,000 clones, roughly nine tenths being singletons. V was shortened by 5 bases and J by 6 bases, with 15 bases between the two germline ends. CDR3 size: 14 residues. Germline assignment: CDR1 LNHDA and CDR2 SQIVND (reference sequence). Only one count was recorded for this clone. Its specificity is unknown. This sample comprised peripheral blood, obtained on day 0 of AZD1222 vaccination. This chain joins TRBV19 and TRBJ2-3, with D possibly TRBD2 on 5 matching bases. The TCR sequence derives from an adult in good health. CDR3 nucleotide sequence: TGTGCCAGTAGTGACTACCGCTACGGGGATACGCAGTATTTT. Residues: CASSDYRYGDTQYF. Using reference TRBV19 and TRBJ2-3 for the parts outside the CDR3, the full variable domain is DGGITQSPKYLFRKEGQNVTLSCEQNLNHDAMYWYRQDPGQGLRLIYYSQIVNDFQKGDIAEGYSVSREKKESFPLTVTSAQKNPTAFYLCASSDYRYGDTQYFGPGTRLTVL.